These 15 T cell receptor beta chains were sequenced from one sample in a study of vaccination and CD4 T cells after COVID-19. The Oncomine TCR Beta short-read assay was applied to DNA of cultured CD4+ T cells. TCRdb re-analysed the PCR reads in MiXCR, keeping a single row per CDR3 protein. Of about 14,000 distinct CDR3 sequences listed, around 60% are singletons. These TCRs are of unknown antigen specificity. The treatment was: roughly 10-day PBMC culture with coronavirus spike peptide pools or control peptides (ViraFEST assay). The sample comprised CD4+ T cells from blood, cultured in vitro. The source is a human donor who had recovered from COVID-19.

The chain uses TRBV28 and TRBJ2-1; 7 bases match TRBD2. V dropped 5 bases and J dropped 5; count of bases not matched to a gene: 12. The CDR3 consists of 16 residues. Germline CDR1 reads MDHEN; CDR2 reads SYDVKM. In DNA, the CDR3 is TGTGCCAGCAGTCCTACCACGGGACTACTTCACAATGAGCAGTTCTTC. Translating gives CASSPTTGLLHNEQFF. The full variable domain, with the rest looked up from reference TRBV28 and TRBJ2-1, is DVKVTQSSRYLVKRTGEKVFLECVQDMDHENMFWYRQDPGLGLRLIYFSYDVKMKEKGDIPEGYSVSREKKERFSLILESASTNQTSMYLCASSPTTGLLHNEQFFGPGTRLTVL.

This clonotype was observed a handful of times. J is TRBJ1-2 and V is TRBV19, with TRBD1 identical over 9 bases. The CDR3 spans 14 residues. Germline CDR1 reads LNHDA; CDR2 reads SQIVND (reference sequence). Trimming cost V 7 bases and J 6 bases; bases outside gene matches: 9. The CDR3 nucleotides read TGTGCCAGTAAGGTGACAGGGGGGGGACATGGCTACACCTTC. Amino acids: CASKVTGGGHGYTF.

The rearrangement links TRBV20-1 to TRBJ2-2; 10 nucleotides agree with TRBD2. CDR3 length equals 16 residues. The germline gives CDR1 DFQATT, CDR2 SNEGSKA (reference sequence). V was clipped by 0 bases and J by 3 bases; unmatched bases: 4. CDR3 DNA: TGCAGTGCTAGAGATCCAGCGGGAGGGTACACCGGGGAGCTGTTTTTT. Translation gives CSARDPAGGYTGELFF.

This rearrangement joins TRBV28 to TRBJ1-2; 9 bases are a match to TRBD1. The CDR3 sequence is 13 residues long. Germline lookup yields CDR1 MDHEN and CDR2 SYDVKM. The junction had 3 bases not matched to a gene; V was cut back by 4 bases and J by 6 bases. In DNA, the CDR3 is TGTGCCAGCAGTTACCGGGACAGGGATGGCTACACCTTC. Its protein is CASSYRDRDGYTF.

The chain uses TRBV18 and TRBJ2-7; the D call may be TRBD1 or TRBD2 (5 bases each). CDR3 length: 13 amino acids. The V end was cut by 5 bases, the J end by 3 bases, with 11 bases between. The germline gives CDR1 KGHSH, CDR2 LQKENI. CDR3 nucleotides: TGTGCCAGCTCAGCCGGGGACGGCTACGAGCAGTACTTC. Protein sequence: CASSAGDGYEQYF.

Regarding this clonotype: The DNA is left out, because the CDR3 cannot be placed on it with certainty; the CDR3 is given as TCRdb lists it. The chain recombines TRBV11-3 with TRBJ2-1; the table's D call of TRBD2 was not tested on the DNA. Germline loops: CDR1 SGHNT, CDR2 YENEEA. 15 amino acids form the CDR3, both terminal residues included. The CDR3 protein is CASSTSGLAGNEQFF.

The J gene is TRBJ1-5, the V gene TRBV6-2 or TRBV6-3, with D tentatively TRBD1 (6 bases). CDR3 length equals 14 residues. Germline-derived CDR1 and CDR2 are MNHEY and SVGEGT. V was pared by 6 bases and J by 3 bases, with 12 bases between. The CDR3 is CASRSPGHNQPQHF. CDR3 in DNA: TGTGCCAGCAGGTCCCCGGGACACAATCAGCCCCAGCATTTT.

The gene calls are TRBV12-3 or TRBV12-4 and TRBJ1-2; a weak D match, TRBD1 (6 bases). The CDR3 is made up of 12 amino acids. Trimming stripped 5 bases from V and 9 bases from J, with 13 bases between. CDR3 in amino acids: CASSRGARRYTF. CDR3 in DNA: TGTGCCAGCAGTCGGGGGGCCCGACGCTACACCTTC.

The chain is built from TRBV19 and TRBJ2-5; TRBD2 agrees at 10 bases. The CDR3 is 16 residues long. Per germline, CDR1 LNHDA and CDR2 SQIVND (reference sequence). Unmatched junction bases numbered 6, after V lost 5 bases and J lost 0 bases. The CDR3 DNA is TGTGCCAGTAGTGCCTCTAGCGGGAGCTACCAAGAGACCCAGTACTTC. It codes for CASSASSGSYQETQYF.

CDR3 sequence: CSALFPDQPQHF. The CDR3 region has the DNA TGCAGTGCTCTATTTCCGGATCAGCCCCAGCATTTT. The chain couples TRBV20-1 to TRBJ1-5, with D hard to call. CDR3 length: 12 amino acids. With 5 bases removed from V and 5 bases from J, the gap between germline ends came to 10 bases. CDR1 DFQATT and CDR2 SNEGSKA come from the germline V gene (reference sequence).

This sequence joins TRBV12-3 or TRBV12-4 and TRBJ2-1; the D gene is possibly TRBD2 (5 bases). V lost 4 bases and J lost 7, with 14 bases in between. This CDR3 is built from 14 residues. CDR3 amino acids: CASSSGWEQNEQFF. Here the CDR3 DNA reads TGTGCCAGCAGTTCGGGGTGGGAGCAAAATGAGCAGTTCTTC.

This clonotype was observed a handful of times. The chain carries TRBV24-1 and TRBJ2-3; TRBD2 matches at 10 bases. Germline V gene lookup returns CDR1 KGHDR and CDR2 SFDVKD. This CDR3 has 16 amino acids. V shed 5 bases, J shed 4 bases, and the junction held 8 bases outside the gene matches. The CDR3 sequence is CATSGVGAGGADTQYF. CDR3 sequence (DNA): TGTGCCACCAGTGGGGTCGGAGCGGGGGGGGCAGATACGCAGTATTTT.

Only one count was recorded for this clonotype. V is TRBV29-1 and J is TRBJ1-3; TRBD1 agrees at 7 bases. The CDR3 loop spans 13 amino acids. Trimming took 4 bases from V and 2 from J; bases not matched to a gene: 2. Germline V CDR1 and CDR2: SQVTM, ANQGSEA. CDR3 residues: CSVVRGPGNTIYF. As DNA, the CDR3 is TGCAGCGTTGTTAGGGGGCCTGGAAACACCATATATTTT.

J is TRBJ2-2 and V is TRBV18; 7 bases are shared with TRBD2. The germline V gene has CDR1 KGHSH and CDR2 LQKENI. The V segment lost 1 base and the J segment 3 bases; nucleotides outside the gene matches: 2. CDR3 size: 15 residues. DNA for the CDR3: TGTGCCAGCTCACCACGGCTAGCGGACACCGGGGAGCTGTTTTTT. Its translation is CASSPRLADTGELFF.

This clonotype was observed a handful of times. The V gene is TRBV7-2, the J gene TRBJ2-7; D gene ambiguous. Germline-derived CDR1 and CDR2 are SGHTA and FQGNSA. The length of the CDR3 is 14 residues. Trimming cost V 5 bases and J 2 bases, with 13 bases left between them. The CDR3 sequence is CASSQTLFTYEQYF. Here the CDR3 DNA reads TGTGCCAGCAGCCAGACTCTCTTCACCTACGAGCAGTACTTC.